Shown below are 21 T cell receptor beta chains from a single sample sequenced in a study of blood T cell repertoires in COVID-19 (dated by TCRdb to 2018 to 2020). The library was obtained by the immunoSEQ multiplex PCR assay. TCRdb obtained this table from immuneACCESS and retained in-frame rearrangements with V and J assigned. These tables miss some clones; where compared with another copy, unresolved V genes account for less than half of the shortfall, and the remainder is unexplained. The sample contains some 150,000 clones, approximately 90% of them found a single time. About 2.5% of the sample lies in the top ten. Sequenced: peripheral blood. Receptors originate from a woman in her 70s with acute or convalescent COVID-19.

This chain joins TRBV28 and TRBJ1-2, with 7 nucleotides matching TRBD1. The V gene end was trimmed by 2 bases and the J gene end by 4 bases; junction bases not matched to a gene: 7. Germline V CDR1 and CDR2: MDHEN, SYDVKM. There are 15 residues in the CDR3. CDR3 in amino acids: CASSLTPQGFYGYTF. The CDR3 DNA follows: TGTGCCAGCAGTTTAACGCCACAGGGGTTCTATGGCTACACCTTC.

The V and J genes are TRBV25-1 and TRBJ2-7; D is unclear. V gave up 2 bases and J gave up 0 bases, with 17 bases separating them. CDR3 length: 17 residues. Per the germline V gene, CDR1 is MGHDK and CDR2 is SYGVNS. The CDR3 sequence: CASSEEVIMPASYEQYF. As DNA, the CDR3 is TGTGCCAGCAGTGAAGAGGTGATTATGCCAGCCTCCTACGAGCAGTACTTC.

V is TRBV14 and J is TRBJ1-2, with 10 bases that match TRBD1. Trimming at V came to 0 bases and at J to 7 bases, leaving 2 bases not matched to a gene. Germline V gives CDR1 SGHDN, CDR2 FVKESK. This CDR3 is 14 amino acids long. The CDR3 region has the DNA TGTGCCAGCAGCCAAGAGACAGGGGGCCTTGGCTACACCTTC. The encoded protein is CASSQETGGLGYTF.

This sequence joins TRBV7-2 and TRBJ1-3; no definite D call. This CDR3 is 15 amino acids long. The V and J ends lost 5 bases and 0 bases respectively, with 11 bases between them. Germline loops: CDR1 SGHTA, CDR2 FQGNSA. The DNA of the CDR3 is TGTGCCAGCAGCCCGGGAGTAGCCTCTGGAAACACCATATATTTT. Its protein is CASSPGVASGNTIYF. The full variable domain, completed using reference TRBV7-2 and TRBJ1-3, is GAGVSQSPSNKVTEKGKDVELRCDPISGHTALYWYRQSLGQGLEFLIYFQGNSAPDKSGLPSDRFSAERTGGSVSTLTIQRTQQEDSAVYLCASSPGVASGNTIYFGEGSWLTVV.

In DNA, the CDR3 is TGTGCCAGCAGTTATCTAGCGGGGGGCCTAGAGACCCAGTACTTC. Translating gives CASSYLAGGLETQYF. V and J are TRBV2 and TRBJ2-5; TRBD2 agrees at 11 bases. The CDR3 covers 15 residues. V lost 5 bases to trimming and J lost 4 bases; unmatched junction nucleotides: 6. Germline lookup yields CDR1 SNHLY and CDR2 FYNNEI.

The genes are TRBV4-1 and TRBJ2-1; 13 positions agree with TRBD2. This CDR3 is built from 18 residues. Unmatched junction bases numbered 14, after V lost 4 bases and J lost 8 bases. Germline CDR1 is MGHRA and CDR2 is YSYEKL. CDR3 bases: TGCGCCAGCAGCCCGACCGGCCCGACTAGCGGGGGGAGGGATGAGCAGTTCTTC. It codes for CASSPTGPTSGGRDEQFF.

The chain couples TRBV12-3 or TRBV12-4 to TRBJ1-3; D not resolved. The V gene lost 2 bases and the J gene lost 4 bases, with 6 bases spanning the gap. This CDR3 is built from 13 residues. In DNA, the CDR3 is TGTGCCAGCAGTTTAACGGGAGGAAACACCATATATTTT. Its translation: CASSLTGGNTIYF.

CDR3 in amino acids: CASSRGYGYTF. CDR3 DNA sequence: TGTGCCAGCAGTCGGGGCTATGGCTACACCTTC. The J gene is TRBJ1-2, the V gene TRBV2; D unclear. The germline CDR1 and CDR2 sequences are SNHLY and FYNNEI. The CDR3 totals 11 residues. The V end lost 5 bases, the J end lost 4 bases, and 5 bases lay between the germline ends.

As for this clone: Other DNA sequences in the same sample also yield this CDR3. The chain is built from TRBV28 and TRBJ1-5, with 8 bases lining up with TRBD1. Germline lookup yields CDR1 MDHEN and CDR2 SYDVKM. Unmatched junction bases numbered 7, after V lost 6 bases and J lost 6 bases. This CDR3 comprises 14 residues. The CDR3 sequence is CASRAGQGGQPQHF. CDR3 nucleotide sequence: TGTGCCAGCAGAGCCGGACAGGGAGGTCAGCCCCAGCATTTT. Drawing the rest from reference TRBV28 and TRBJ1-5, the complete variable domain is DVKVTQSSRYLVKRTGEKVFLECVQDMDHENMFWYRQDPGLGLRLIYFSYDVKMKEKGDIPEGYSVSREKKERFSLILESASTNQTSMYLCASRAGQGGQPQHFGDGTRLSIL.

The rearrangement joins TRBV25-1 to TRBJ2-5, with D tentatively TRBD1 (6 bases). CDR1 is MGHDK, CDR2 SYGVNS, per germline. This CDR3 contains 14 residues. Trimming stripped 2 bases from V and 5 bases from J, with 12 bases between. In DNA form, the CDR3 reads TGTGCCAGCAGTGAAGGTGGCACAGGGGAGACCCAGTACTTC. Translating gives CASSEGGTGETQYF.

This clone was observed a few times. The chain combines TRBV7-2 with TRBJ2-3, with 7 positions matching TRBD2. The length of the CDR3 is 16 residues. From germline, CDR1 is SGHTA and CDR2 FQGNSA. V shed 1 base, J shed 3 bases, and the junction held 7 bases outside the gene matches. CDR3 residues: CASSLGMGGRTDTQYF. The CDR3, as DNA: TGTGCCAGCAGCTTAGGGATGGGGGGGAGGACAGATACGCAGTATTTT.

CDR3 nucleotides: TGTGCCAGCAGTTTCGAGACAGGGTTCACCGGGGAGCTGTTTTTT. This codes for CASSFETGFTGELFF. The chain couples TRBV6-5 to TRBJ2-2; 7 bases match TRBD1. V shed 4 bases and J 4 bases; nucleotides not matched to a gene: 6. The CDR3 is made up of 15 amino acids. Germline CDR1 and CDR2: MNHEY and SVGAGI.

The chain is built from TRBV7-6 and TRBJ2-3, with D unclear. Per the germline V gene, CDR1 is SGHVS and CDR2 is FNYEAQ. The CDR3 totals 12 residues. V lost 4 bases and J lost 2, with 4 bases in between. The CDR3 region is CASSSFTDTQYF. CDR3 nucleotide sequence: TGTGCCAGCAGCTCCTTCACAGATACGCAGTATTTT.

This sequence joins TRBV9 and TRBJ2-5; TRBD2 matches at 12 bases. Trimming at V came to 3 bases and at J to 4 bases, leaving 7 bases not matched to a gene. Looked up from germline, CDR1 is SGDLS and CDR2 is YYNGEE. The CDR3 is 16 amino acids. Here the CDR3 reads CASSAPETSGGETQYF. The DNA of the CDR3 is TGTGCCAGCAGCGCCCCCGAGACTAGCGGGGGAGAGACCCAGTACTTC.

The rearrangement uses TRBV6-2 or TRBV6-3 and TRBJ2-5; a weak D match, TRBD1 (5 bases). The CDR3 covers 14 residues. The V end lost 2 bases, the J end lost 2 bases, and 9 bases lay between the germline ends. Germline V lookup: CDR1 MNHEY, CDR2 SVGEGT. CDR3 sequence: CASSYPGLQETQYF. The CDR3 DNA is TGTGCCAGCAGTTACCCAGGGTTGCAAGAGACCCAGTACTTC.

The DNA of the CDR3 is TGTGCTAGTGCCAAGGGGTCGAGGGTGGAGGGTGGAGCTTTCTTT. The encoded protein is CASAKGSRVEGGAFF. This chain joins TRBV12-5 and TRBJ1-1; D perhaps matches TRBD1 (5 bases). Germline CDR1 and CDR2: LGHNT and FRNRAP. The ends were cut back, 7 bases at V and 10 bases at J, with 25 bases in the middle. The length of the CDR3 is 15 residues.

The rearrangement links TRBV28 to TRBJ2-1; D is perhaps TRBD1 (6 bases). The CDR3 loop spans 15 amino acids. CDR1 and CDR2 (germline): MDHEN, SYDVKM. Trimming cost V 3 bases and J 2 bases, with 11 bases left between them. Here the CDR3 reads CASSFRGRTYNEQFF. The CDR3 nucleotides are TGTGCCAGCAGTTTCAGGGGACGCACCTACAATGAGCAGTTCTTC.

The chain couples TRBV5-6 to TRBJ1-1; 7 bases match TRBD1. The CDR3 has 17 residues. The junction had 13 bases not matched to a gene; V was cut back by 1 base and J by 4 bases. Per the germline V gene, CDR1 is SGHDT and CDR2 is YYEEEE. The chain's CDR3 is CASSLNKRGGAGTEAFF. CDR3 nucleotide sequence: TGTGCCAGCAGCTTGAATAAGAGAGGGGGCGCAGGCACTGAAGCTTTCTTT.

The chain combines TRBV7-2 with TRBJ2-5; D is unresolved. This CDR3 is 14 amino acids long. Looked up from germline, CDR1 is SGHTA and CDR2 is FQGNSA. The V end lost 2 bases, the J end lost 1 base, and 8 bases lay between the germline ends. The chain's CDR3 is CASSLYSGQETQYF. CDR3 nucleotide sequence: TGTGCCAGCAGCTTATATTCGGGCCAAGAGACCCAGTACTTC.

The rearrangement uses TRBV2 and TRBJ2-6, with D perhaps matching TRBD1 (6 bases). Germline V gene data show CDR1 as SNHLY and CDR2 as FYNNEI. V was pared by 4 bases and J by 4 bases, with 11 bases between. This CDR3 region has 15 residues. The CDR3 sequence: CASSVSGVGANVLTF. In DNA form, the CDR3 reads TGTGCCAGCAGTGTCTCAGGGGTCGGGGCCAACGTCCTGACTTTC.

This chain links TRBV5-8 with TRBJ2-2, with no clear D. V lost 1 base, J lost 2 bases, and 9 bases lay in between. The CDR3 covers 15 residues. CDR1 and CDR2 (germline): SGHTS, YDEGEE. The CDR3 DNA is TGTGCCAGCAGCTTGCTAGGCGTTAACACCGGGGAGCTGTTTTTT. Amino acid sequence: CASSLLGVNTGELFF.